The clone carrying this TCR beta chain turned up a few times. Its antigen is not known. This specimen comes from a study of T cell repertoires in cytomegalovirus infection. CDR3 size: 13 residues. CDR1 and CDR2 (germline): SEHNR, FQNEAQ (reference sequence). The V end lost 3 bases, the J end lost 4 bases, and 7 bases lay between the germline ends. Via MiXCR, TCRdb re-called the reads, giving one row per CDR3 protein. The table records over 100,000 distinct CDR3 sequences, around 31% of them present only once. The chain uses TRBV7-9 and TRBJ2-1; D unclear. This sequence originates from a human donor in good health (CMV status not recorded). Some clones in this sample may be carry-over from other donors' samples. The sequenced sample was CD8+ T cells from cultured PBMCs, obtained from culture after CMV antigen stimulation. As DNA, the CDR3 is TGTGCCAGCAGCTTGACGCCTTACAATGAGCAGTTCTTC. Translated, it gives CASSLTPYNEQFF.